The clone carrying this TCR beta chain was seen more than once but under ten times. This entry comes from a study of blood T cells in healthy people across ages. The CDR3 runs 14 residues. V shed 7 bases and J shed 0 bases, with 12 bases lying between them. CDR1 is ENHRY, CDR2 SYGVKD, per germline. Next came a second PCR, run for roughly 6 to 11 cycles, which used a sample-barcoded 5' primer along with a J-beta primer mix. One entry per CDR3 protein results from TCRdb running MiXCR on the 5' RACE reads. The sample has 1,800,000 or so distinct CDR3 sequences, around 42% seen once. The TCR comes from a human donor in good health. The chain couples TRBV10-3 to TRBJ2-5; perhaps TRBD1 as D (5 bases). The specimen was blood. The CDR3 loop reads CAIMSQGHQETQYF. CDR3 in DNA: TGTGCCATCATGAGTCAGGGCCACCAAGAGACCCAGTACTTC.